These 2 T cell receptor beta chains share one sample of origin, sequenced in a study of T cell repertoires in cytomegalovirus infection. These receptors have no identified antigens. MiXCR was run by TCRdb on the reads, yielding one entry per CDR3 protein. This repertoire shows approximately 590,000 distinct CDR3 sequences, 35% to 50% found once; its top ten account for around 50%. The sequencing here drew on cultured PBMCs, taken from culture after CMV antigen stimulation. Receptor source: a human donor in good health (CMV status not recorded). Some clones in this sample may be carry-over from other donors' samples.

The chain joins TRBV20-1 to TRBJ2-5; 13 nucleotides match TRBD2. Germline-derived CDR1 and CDR2 are DFQATT and SNEGSKA (reference sequence). With 0 bases clipped from V and 1 base from J, the junction kept 5 bases outside the gene matches. The CDR3 consists of 17 residues. In DNA form, the CDR3 reads TGCAGTGCTAGAGATGGGGGACTAGCGGGAAGCCAAGAGACCCAGTACTTC. Its protein is CSARDGGLAGSQETQYF.

This clonotype was counted between two and nine times. The rearrangement links TRBV6-2 or TRBV6-3 to TRBJ2-3; a weak D match, TRBD2 (7 bases). Germline CDR1 and CDR2: MNHEY and SVGEGT. Trimming shortened V by 7 bases and J by 2 bases, and 13 bases separated the two germline ends. This CDR3 contains 14 residues. The DNA for the CDR3 is TGTGCCAGCAATGGGCGGGGGCCCACAGATACGCAGTATTTT. Translated, it gives CASNGRGPTDTQYF.